The 14 T cell receptor beta chains given below trace back to one sample, sequenced in a study of tumor and adjacent non-tumor tissue in lung cancer (dated by TCRdb to the late 2010s). Libraries were made using multiplex PCR. The sequencer was an Illumina HiSeq 2500. TCRbeta libraries were built by three rounds of nested PCR using primers (Table S4), following protocols modified from ARM-PCR. TCRdb passed the public sequencing reads through fastp at Q25 and MiXCR, retaining productive beta sequences. Each CDR3 protein appears once, grouped with its most common genes and DNA. The table for this sample lists around 210,000 distinct CDR3 sequences; 71% of them were counted only once. Of the sample, almost 25% is held by the ten largest clones. RNA was isolated from bulk, unsorted tissue, and RNA quality was assessed with a NanoDrop ND-1000 and an Agilent 2100. Sequenced: lung tumor tissue. The receptor set was obtained from a man aged 55-75 years with non-small cell lung cancer.

This clonotype was recorded a few times. A much larger clone is a single base away; this may be a read error. The chain uses TRBV29-1 and TRBJ2-7; 7 positions match TRBD2. CDR3 length: 12 residues. The germline gives CDR1 SQVTM, CDR2 ANQGSEA. CDR3 region: CIVREGIYEQYF. The CDR3 DNA reads TGCATCGTTAGGGAGGGCATCTACGAGCAGTACTTC.

This chain links TRBV12-5 with TRBJ2-1; the D is unclear. The V gene lost 9 bases and the J gene lost 2 bases, with 8 bases spanning the gap. The V gene's germline CDR1 is LGHNT and CDR2 FRNRAP. This CDR3 is built from 12 residues. CDR3 DNA: TGTGCTAGCGGTAGGACCTACAATGAGCAGTTCTTC. Its translation: CASGRTYNEQFF. The entire variable domain, with the rest obtained from reference TRBV12-5 and TRBJ2-1, is as follows: DARVTQTPRHKVTEMGQEVTMRCQPILGHNTVFWYRQTMMQGLELLAYFRNRAPLDDSGMPKDRFSAEMPDATLATLKIQPSEPRDSAVYFCASGRTYNEQFFGPGTRLTVL.

This clonotype was detected only a few times. V usage is TRBV29-1 and J usage is TRBJ1-1, with D maybe TRBD1 (6 bases). The V end lost 3 bases, the J end lost 11 bases, and 13 bases lay between the germline ends. The CDR3 spans 11 residues. Germline V gene lookup returns CDR1 SQVTM and CDR2 ANQGSEA. CDR3 coding DNA: TGCAGCGTTGACTACAGGGCGGTCGCTTTCTTT. Protein product: CSVDYRAVAFF.

The V gene is TRBV7-9, the J gene TRBJ1-6; tentative D call: TRBD1 (5 bases). Germline-derived CDR1 and CDR2 are SEHNR and FQNEAQ (reference sequence). Trimming cost V 6 bases and J 15 bases, with 18 bases left between them. CDR3 length: 13 residues. The CDR3 region has the DNA TGTGCCAGCAGTTTCGACATTACAGGACTCCTCCACTTT. Protein sequence: CASSFDITGLLHF. Filled out from reference TRBV7-9 and TRBJ1-6, the complete variable domain reads DTGVSQNPRHKITKRGQNVTFRCDPISEHNRLYWYRQTLGQGPEFLTYFQNEAQLEKSRLLSDRFSAERPKGSFSTLEIQRTEQGDSAMYLCASSFDITGLLHFGNGTRLTVT.

The genes are TRBV10-1 and TRBJ2-7; 10 nucleotides align to TRBD2. Germline CDR1 reads WNHNN; CDR2 reads SYGVQD (reference sequence). The CDR3 has 14 residues. CDR3 amino acids: CTNSDASGSGEQYF. CDR3 bases: TGCACCAACAGTGATGCTAGCGGGAGTGGCGAGCAGTACTTC.

Notes on this clonotype: The conserved phenylalanine or tryptophan normally closing the CDR3 is absent here, so this likely arose from a read error. This chain connects TRBV12-3 or TRBV12-4 to TRBJ1-5; the D gene is possibly TRBD1 (5 bases). This CDR3 has 13 residues. CDR3 in DNA: TGTGCCAGCAGTTTTTCGGGGGATCAGTCCCAGCATTCT. Its protein is CASSFSGDQSQHS.

Notes on this clonotype: A much more abundant neighbour one base away suggests this may be a read error. This chain links TRBV29-1 with TRBJ2-5; no definite D call. This CDR3 is 13 amino acids long. Germline CDR1 is SQVTM and CDR2 is ANQGSEA. Written as DNA, the CDR3 is TGCATCGTTGCGGCCAGTCACCAAGAGACCCAGTACTTC. The encoded protein is CIVAASHQETQYF.

In the case of this clonotype: A much larger clonotype is one base distant, so this may be a read error. The genes are TRBV7-8 and TRBJ2-7; 10 nucleotides agree with TRBD2. This CDR3 region has 15 residues. Germline values: CDR1 SGHVS, CDR2 FQNEAQ. The CDR3 is CVSSSASGRLPEQYF. The CDR3 coding sequence is TGTGTCAGCAGCTCCGCTAGCGGGAGACTCCCCGAGCAGTACTTC.

A note on this clonotype: A much larger clone differs by one base, so this may be a read error. The rearrangement uses TRBV4-1 and TRBJ1-2; 7 bases fit TRBD1. The trim removed 11 bases at V and 5 bases at J, leaving 11 bases unmatched. The CDR3 is 13 residues long. Germline CDR1 reads MGHRA; CDR2 reads YSYEKL. CDR3 bases: TGCGCCCGCACTGGGGGACAGAGTTATGGCTACACCTTC. Translating it yields CARTGGQSYGYTF.

This clonotype occurred many times. The chain joins TRBV4-2 to TRBJ2-3; 13 nucleotides align to TRBD2. The trim removed 4 bases at V and 1 base at J, leaving 8 bases unmatched. Germline CDR1 LGHNA, CDR2 YNFKEQ. The CDR3 spans 18 residues. CDR3 loop: CASSPRQGTSGGTDTQYF. In DNA form, the CDR3 reads TGTGCCAGCAGCCCCAGACAGGGGACTAGCGGGGGCACAGATACGCAGTATTTT.

With respect to this clonotype: The junction departs from the called germline gene at one end, perhaps through a read error. The chain couples TRBV7-9 to TRBJ2-3; TRBD2 aligns across 8 bases. Germline V gene data show CDR1 as SEHNR and CDR2 as FQNEAQ (reference sequence). The CDR3 has 13 amino acids. The DNA of the CDR3 is TGTGCCAGCATGAGCGGGAGCAGAGATACGCAGTATTTT. Its protein is CASMSGSRDTQYF.

The chain joins TRBV20-1 to TRBJ1-5; no clear D gene. Deletions cut 5 bases from V and 3 bases from J, with 32 bases between. Germline assignment: CDR1 DFQATT and CDR2 SNEGSKA (reference sequence). The CDR3 covers 20 residues. The CDR3 region has the DNA TGCAGTGCTGTTCCCCCGCTGGGAGAGGGCCCAACTTATAACAATCAGCCCCAGCATTTT. It is translated as CSAVPPLGEGPTYNNQPQHF.

On this clonotype itself: Sequence at one end of the junction differs from germline and may be a read error. The chain is built from TRBV29-1 and TRBJ1-1; unclear D gene. The CDR3 runs 12 residues. CDR1 is SQVTM, CDR2 ANQGSEA, per germline. CDR3 in amino acids: CSVEGGSAKGLF. CDR3 DNA: TGCAGCGTTGAAGGTGGATCAGCTAAAGGTTTGTTT.

This clonotype was picked up a small number of times. Just one base apart from a much larger clone, this may be a read error. The chain recombines TRBV29-1 with TRBJ1-1; the match to TRBD1 covers 7 bases. Germline loops: CDR1 SQVTM, CDR2 ANQGSEA. There are 11 residues in the CDR3. The chain's CDR3 is CSVTGNTEVFF. CDR3 DNA sequence: TGCAGCGTGACAGGGAACACTGAAGTTTTCTTT.